The rows below give T cell receptor beta chains drawn from one sample of a study of shared clonotypes between healthy human individuals. The method was immunoSEQ multiplex PCR; TCRdb's version includes in-frame clones alone and lacks a portion of them. Of 2 million to 2.5 million clones listed, 85% to 95% are singletons. The sample consisted of naive CD4+ T cells from PBMCs. These receptor sequences come from a man between 18 and 29 years old in good health. Some clones in this sample may be carry-over from other donors' samples. Both conserved end residues are part of each CDR3. Fields, in order: clone size, J gene, D gene, V gene, CDR3 protein, CDR3 DNA. D genes are given only for firm matches. Size is stated for part of the rows, as once, few or many counts, or as a class when the clone is expanded.

NA,TRBJ1-1,NA,TRBV4-3,CASSHAVSGVPEAFF,TGCGCCAGCAGCCACGCCGTCTCAGGGGTCCCTGAAGCTTTCTTT
NA,TRBJ1-1,NA,TRBV7-8,CASSRGRNTEAFF,TGTGCCAGCAGCCGCGGACGGAACACTGAAGCTTTCTTT
NA,TRBJ2-1,NA,TRBV25-1,CASSELIPMYNEQFF,TGTGCCAGCAGTGAATTAATACCAATGTACAATGAGCAGTTCTTC
NA,TRBJ1-4,TRBD1,TRBV5-4,CASSLQYAGGEEKLFF,TGTGCCAGCAGCTTGCAGTATGCAGGGGGGGAGGAAAAACTGTTTTTT
NA,TRBJ2-2,NA,TRBV27,CASSGGRLKYTGELFF,TGTGCCAGCAGTGGGGGGCGGCTAAAATACACCGGGGAGCTGTTTTTT
NA,TRBJ2-7,NA,TRBV14,CASSLNPISYEQYF,TGTGCCAGCAGCCTCAATCCGATCTCCTACGAGCAGTACTTC
NA,TRBJ1-3,NA,TRBV28,CASSSPSPSGNTIYF,TGTGCCAGCAGTTCCCCGAGCCCGTCTGGAAACACCATATATTTT
NA,TRBJ1-1,NA,TRBV18,CASSPRSRRWDTEAFF,TGTGCCAGCTCACCTCGGTCGCGAAGGTGGGACACTGAAGCTTTCTTT
NA,TRBJ2-5,TRBD1,TRBV7-2,CASSLGTGHRETQYF,TGTGCCAGCAGCTTGGGGACAGGTCATCGAGAGACCCAGTACTTC
NA,TRBJ1-1,NA,TRBV9,CASSPRGNTEAFF,TGTGCCAGCAGCCCCCGAGGGAACACTGAAGCTTTCTTT
NA,TRBJ2-3,TRBD1,TRBV11-2,CASSFYPRTGATDTQYF,TGTGCCAGCAGCTTCTACCCAAGGACAGGGGCCACAGATACGCAGTATTTT
NA,TRBJ1-5,TRBD1,TRBV2,CASSEQGVSNQPQHF,TGTGCCAGCAGTGAACAGGGGGTTTCAAATCAGCCCCAGCATTTT
NA,TRBJ1-4,NA,TRBV2,CASSQEADEKLFF,TGTGCCAGCAGTCAGGAGGCCGACGAAAAACTGTTTTTT
NA,TRBJ2-3,TRBD2,TRBV28,CATGGEGQDTQYF,TGTGCCACCGGAGGGGAGGGCCAAGATACGCAGTATTTT
NA,TRBJ1-1,NA,TRBV6-1,CASSESAEGTEAFF,TGTGCCAGCAGTGAATCGGCGGAGGGCACTGAAGCTTTCTTT
NA,TRBJ2-5,NA,TRBV5-1,CASSLSGSSETQYF,TGCGCCAGCAGCCTGAGTGGGAGCTCGGAGACCCAGTACTTC
once,TRBJ2-2,NA,TRBV7-3,CASSLIAGVNTGELFF,TGTGCCAGCAGCTTAATAGCAGGGGTAAACACCGGGGAGCTGTTTTTT
NA,TRBJ2-3,NA,TRBV5-1,CASSWMGATSTDTQYF,TGCGCCAGCAGCTGGATGGGTGCAACTAGCACAGATACGCAGTATTTT
NA,TRBJ2-1,TRBD2,TRBV11-1,CASSFLPSGGGYNEQFF,TGTGCCAGCAGCTTTTTACCTAGCGGTGGGGGATACAATGAGCAGTTCTTC
NA,TRBJ2-1,NA,TRBV28,CASSAPRWGHNEQFF,TGTGCCAGCAGCGCCCCGAGGTGGGGACACAATGAGCAGTTCTTC
NA,TRBJ2-3,TRBD2,TRBV28,CASNPPGTSGSTDTQYF,TGTGCCAGCAACCCTCCCGGGACTAGCGGGAGCACAGATACGCAGTATTTT
NA,TRBJ2-1,TRBD1,TRBV5-1,CASSLDGQGVYNEQFF,TGCGCCAGCAGCTTGGATGGACAGGGGGTCTACAATGAGCAGTTCTTC
NA,TRBJ2-1,NA,TRBV4-1,CASSHPFRSVDSSHYNEQFF,TGCGCCAGCAGCCACCCCTTTAGGTCCGTGGACTCATCCCACTACAATGAGCAGTTCTTC
NA,TRBJ2-7,NA,TRBV6-6,CASSYSSRFYEQYF,TGTGCCAGCAGTTACTCGAGTCGCTTCTACGAGCAGTACTTC
NA,TRBJ2-2,TRBD1,TRBV10-3,CAIKGAANTGELFF,TGTGCCATCAAGGGGGCGGCGAACACCGGGGAGCTGTTTTTT
NA,TRBJ2-2,NA,TRBV4-2,CASNVQARIDAGELFF,TGTGCCAGCAACGTCCAGGCAAGAATTGACGCCGGGGAGCTGTTTTTT
NA,TRBJ1-1,NA,TRBV7-3,CASSLYGEMNTEAFF,TGTGCCAGCAGCTTATATGGGGAGATGAACACTGAAGCTTTCTTT
NA,TRBJ2-4,NA,TRBV10-1,CASAPVSVAGRNIQYF,TGCGCCAGCGCACCTGTATCGGTGGCGGGAAGAAACATTCAGTACTTC
NA,TRBJ1-1,NA,TRBV10-1,CASTRQAKNTEAFF,TGCGCCAGCACTCGACAGGCGAAGAACACTGAAGCTTTCTTT
NA,TRBJ1-1,TRBD1,TRBV2,CASRPRQGNTEAFF,TGTGCCAGCAGACCTCGACAGGGGAACACTGAAGCTTTCTTT
NA,TRBJ1-6,NA,TRBV7-9,CASSFVVSPLHF,TGTGCCAGCAGCTTTGTCGTTTCACCCCTCCACTTT
NA,TRBJ2-2,NA,TRBV5-6,CASSSAGFTGELFF,TGTGCCAGCAGCTCGGCGGGGTTTACCGGGGAGCTGTTTTTT
once,TRBJ1-2,NA,TRBV2,CASSEGRGNYGYTF,TGTGCCAGCAGTGAGGGACGGGGGAACTATGGCTACACCTTC
few,TRBJ1-1,NA,TRBV5-1,CASSRKGTEAFF,TGCGCCAGCAGCCGCAAGGGGACTGAAGCTTTCTTT
NA,TRBJ2-2,TRBD2,TRBV4-3,CASSPRLAGSGELFF,TGCGCCAGCAGCCCCCGACTAGCGGGAAGCGGGGAGCTGTTTTTT
NA,TRBJ1-1,TRBD1,TRBV5-1,CASSRRGQGNTEAFF,TGCGCCAGCAGCCGCAGGGGGCAGGGGAACACTGAAGCTTTCTTT
NA,TRBJ1-1,NA,TRBV28,CASSLRVGTEAFF,TGTGCCAGCAGTTTAAGGGTCGGGACAGAAGCTTTCTTT
NA,TRBJ1-2,NA,TRBV28,CASSLRSGPGYTF,TGTGCCAGCAGTTTAAGGTCAGGGCCTGGCTACACCTTC
NA,TRBJ2-7,TRBD1,TRBV28,CASNSIGTGSYEQYF,TGTGCCAGCAATTCGATCGGGACAGGATCCTACGAGCAGTACTTC
NA,TRBJ2-3,NA,TRBV5-1,CASSLFTGSTDTQYF,TGCGCCAGCAGCTTATTTACAGGGAGCACAGATACGCAGTATTTT
NA,TRBJ1-4,NA,TRBV4-1,CASSQDPRGSGNEKLFF,TGCGCCAGCAGCCAAGATCCCCGAGGGAGTGGTAATGAAAAACTGTTTTTT
NA,TRBJ2-5,NA,TRBV29-1,CSVEGTTQETQYF,TGCAGCGTTGAAGGAACGACTCAAGAGACCCAGTACTTC
NA,TRBJ2-5,NA,TRBV18,CASSPPSGQETQYF,TGTGCCAGCTCACCACCTAGCGGTCAAGAGACCCAGTACTTC
NA,TRBJ2-7,NA,TRBV5-6,CASSTPTGTYEQYF,TGTGCCAGCAGCACCCCGACCGGTACCTACGAGCAGTACTTC
NA,TRBJ2-6,NA,TRBV11-2,CASSLIKGANVLTF,TGTGCCAGCAGCTTAATAAAGGGGGCCAACGTCCTGACTTTC
NA,TRBJ1-2,NA,TRBV19,CASSPMAYYGYTF,TGTGCCAGTAGTCCTATGGCCTACTATGGCTACACCTTC
NA,TRBJ2-7,NA,TRBV10-2,CASSESGWYEQYF,TGCGCCAGCAGTGAGTCCGGTTGGTACGAGCAGTACTTC
NA,TRBJ2-7,NA,TRBV18,CASSMGFSYEQYF,TGTGCCAGCTCGATGGGATTTTCCTACGAGCAGTACTTC
NA,TRBJ2-7,NA,TRBV7-9,CASSSRVGPINEQYF,TGTGCCAGCAGCTCCCGGGTTGGGCCCATCAACGAGCAGTACTTC
NA,TRBJ2-2,NA,TRBV9,CASSSGPPRTTGELFF,TGTGCCAGCAGCAGTGGACCCCCGAGGACCACCGGGGAGCTGTTTTTT
NA,TRBJ2-7,NA,TRBV20-1,CSAKGTYEQYF,TGCAGTGCTAAAGGGACCTACGAGCAGTACTTC
NA,TRBJ2-7,NA,TRBV9,CASSVGPGSYEQYF,TGTGCCAGCAGCGTAGGTCCGGGGTCCTACGAGCAGTACTTC
NA,TRBJ1-3,NA,TRBV4-1,CASSQLQGTGNTIYF,TGCGCCAGCAGCCAATTACAGGGAACTGGAAACACCATATATTTT
NA,TRBJ2-6,NA,TRBV7-9,CASSIIEGSGANVLTF,TGTGCCAGCAGCATCATTGAAGGGTCTGGGGCCAACGTCCTGACTTTC
few,TRBJ1-5,TRBD1,TRBV10-3,CAISVDREQPQHF,TGTGCCATCAGTGTGGACAGGGAGCAGCCCCAGCATTTT
NA,TRBJ1-5,NA,TRBV7-8,CASSLSGRGFVNQPQHF,TGTGCCAGCAGCTTATCTGGTCGGGGGTTCGTAAATCAGCCCCAGCATTTT
few,TRBJ1-4,NA,TRBV30,CAWSKPTNEKLFF,TGTGCCTGGAGTAAACCAACTAATGAAAAACTGTTTTTT